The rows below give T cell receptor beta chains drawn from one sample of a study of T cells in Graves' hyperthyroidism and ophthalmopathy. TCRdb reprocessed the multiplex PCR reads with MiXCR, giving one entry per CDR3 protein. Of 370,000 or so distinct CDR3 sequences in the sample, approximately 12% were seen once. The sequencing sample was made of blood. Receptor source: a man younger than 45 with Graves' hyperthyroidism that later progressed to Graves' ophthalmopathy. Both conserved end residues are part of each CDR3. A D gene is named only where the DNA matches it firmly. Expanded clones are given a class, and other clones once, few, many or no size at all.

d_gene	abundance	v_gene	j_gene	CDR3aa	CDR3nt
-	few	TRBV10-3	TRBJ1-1	CAISYRENTEAFF	TGTGCCATCAGTTACAGGGAGAACACTGAAGCTTTCTTT
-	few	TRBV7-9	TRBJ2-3	CASSFRLGIGEAGDTQYF	TGTGCCAGCAGCTTCCGGCTGGGGATAGGAGAGGCCGGGGATACGCAGTATTTT
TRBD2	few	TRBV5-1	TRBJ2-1	CASSMASGGSLSYNEQFF	TGCGCCAGCAGCATGGCTAGCGGGGGGTCCCTCTCCTACAATGAGCAGTTCTTC
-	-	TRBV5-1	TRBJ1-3	CASSYGAGNTIYF	TGCGCCAGCAGCTACGGTGCTGGAAACACCATATATTTT
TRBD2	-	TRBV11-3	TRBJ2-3	CAMALAGTDTQYF	TGTGCCATGGCACTAGCGGGGACAGATACGCAGTATTTT
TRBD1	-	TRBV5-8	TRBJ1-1	CASSPRGGHTEAFF	TGTGCCAGCAGCCCTCGAGGGGGCCACACTGAAGCTTTCTTT
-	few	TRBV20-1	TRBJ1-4	CSAKHGGQHEKLFF	TGCAGTGCAAAGCACGGGGGCCAACATGAAAAACTGTTTTTT
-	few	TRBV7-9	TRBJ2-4	CAVGGSAKNIQYF	TGTGCAGTTGGGGGGTCTGCCAAAAACATTCAGTACTTC
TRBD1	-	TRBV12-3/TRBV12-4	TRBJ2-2	CASSLHRGITGELFF	TGTGCCAGCAGTCTCCACAGGGGAATAACCGGGGAGCTGTTTTTT
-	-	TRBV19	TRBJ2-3	CASSIWTSDTQYF	TGTGCCAGTAGTATCTGGACGTCGGATACGCAGTATTTT
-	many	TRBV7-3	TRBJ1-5	CASSPPVGQPQHF	TGTGCCAGCAGCCCTCCCGTTGGTCAGCCCCAGCATTTT
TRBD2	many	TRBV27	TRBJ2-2	CASSLRGGSGELFF	TGTGCCAGCAGCCTCCGGGGGGGGAGCGGGGAGCTGTTTTTT